These 22 T cell receptor beta chains were all obtained from the same sample, sequenced in a study of T-cell reconstitution after alpha-beta-depleted transplantation in children listed by TCRdb under 2016. Reading the label with the study, this specimen's treatment or condition is: allogeneic hematopoietic cell transplantation with graft depleted of TCRalphabeta T cells and CD19 B cells. Libraries were prepared through PCR. TCRdb shows the sequencer as Illumina HiSeq 2500. TCR libraries were prepared with molecular barcoding, using unique molecular identifiers to normalize TCRbeta repertoire quantification. TCRdb reworked the public reads: Q25 trimming with fastp, MiXCR clone assembly, productive beta chains retained. Rows are combined by CDR3 protein, so each entry shows the most common genes and DNA. This sample has a few hundred thousand distinct CDR3 sequences in its table, and about 6.6% of those were observed once. The leading ten clones occupy 5.5% of the sample.

The source material was PBMCs, sampled before TCRalphabeta/CD19-depleted stem cell transplant. The receptors come from a boy between 2 and 15 years old with acute lymphoblastic leukemia, due to receive a stem cell transplant.

This rearrangement joins TRBV20-1 to TRBJ2-7; TRBD1 matches 8 bases. The CDR3 runs to 15 residues. V lost 2 bases, J lost 7 bases, and 13 bases stayed unmatched. The germline CDR1 and CDR2 sequences are DFQATT and SNEGSKA (reference sequence). The CDR3 nucleotides read TGCAGTGCTAGACTCCGGGACAGGAACCCTAGTGAGCAGTACTTC. Its translation: CSARLRDRNPSEQYF.

The chain uses TRBV30 and TRBJ1-1, with 10 positions matching TRBD1. The length of the CDR3 is 13 residues. The V segment lost 2 bases and the J segment 10 bases; nucleotides outside the gene matches: 7. Germline assignment: CDR1 GTSNPN and CDR2 SVGIG (reference sequence). CDR3 in DNA: TGTGCCTGGAGTCCCCTGGGGACAGGGGTAGCTTTCTTT. It encodes CAWSPLGTGVAFF.

This clonotype turned up a few times. J is TRBJ2-1 and V is TRBV7-3; 10 nucleotides align to TRBD2. The CDR3 loop spans 16 amino acids. Germline CDR1 SGHTA, CDR2 FQGTGA. V lost 5 bases, J lost 3 bases, and 7 bases stayed unmatched. CDR3 sequence reads: CASSPASGGFYNEQFF. The DNA for the CDR3 is TGTGCCAGCAGCCCCGCTAGCGGGGGTTTCTACAATGAGCAGTTCTTC.

At least ten counts were recorded for this clonotype. This chain connects TRBV28 to TRBJ2-5; no definite D call. The CDR3 length is 16 residues. Germline V gene sequence: CDR1 MDHEN, CDR2 SYDVKM. Trimming shortened V by 6 bases and J by 1 base, and 18 bases separated the two germline ends. CDR3 DNA sequence: TGTGCCAGCAGCACCGTATTACTACGTAGCCAAGAGACCCAGTACTTC. The encoded protein is CASSTVLLRSQETQYF.

This clonotype showed up many times. The chain has TRBV7-6 and TRBJ1-1; no definite D call. V lost 0 bases to trimming and J lost 4 bases, with 15 bases between them. In germline, CDR1 is SGHVS, CDR2 FNYEAQ. The CDR3 runs to 16 residues. This CDR3 reads CASSLAHGEKGTEAFF. The CDR3 DNA sequence: TGTGCCAGCAGCTTAGCGCATGGGGAAAAGGGCACTGAAGCTTTCTTT.

This clonotype was seen a few times. The CDR3 sequence is CASSVVSGGGGSEQFF. The CDR3 nucleotides read TGTGCCAGCAGCGTAGTGTCGGGTGGAGGGGGCAGCGAGCAGTTCTTC. This rearrangement joins TRBV9 to TRBJ2-1, with D possibly matching TRBD1 (7 bases). Trimming stripped 0 bases from V and 10 bases from J, with 20 bases between. Germline lookup yields CDR1 SGDLS and CDR2 YYNGEE. The CDR3 covers 16 residues. The complete variable domain, with remaining parts taken from reference TRBV9 and TRBJ2-1, reads DSGVTQTPKHLITATGQRVTLRCSPRSGDLSVYWYQQSLDQGLQFLIQYYNGEERAKGNILERFSAQQFPDLHSELNLSSLELGDSALYFCASSVVSGGGGSEQFFGPGTRLTVL.

The J gene is TRBJ2-3, the V gene TRBV12-3 or TRBV12-4; 9 bases line up with TRBD1. Trimming removed 8 bases from V and 3 bases from J; junction bases left unmatched: 9. The CDR3 is 15 residues long. In DNA, the CDR3 is TGTGCCAGCCGGTCCCACAGGGGGCTGACAGATACGCAGTATTTT. Amino acid sequence: CASRSHRGLTDTQYF.

This clonotype was found a few times. V gene TRBV5-1 combines with J gene TRBJ1-1; 8 bases line up with TRBD1. The germline V gene encodes CDR1 SGHRS and CDR2 YFSETQ. J gave up 0 bases and V 7 bases, and 5 bases lay outside the gene matches. The CDR3 is made up of 14 amino acids. The DNA of the CDR3 is TGCGCCAGCCGGACAGGGTCTGTGAACACTGAAGCTTTCTTT. Translation: CASRTGSVNTEAFF.

In its sample, this clonotype was seen a few times. The chain joins TRBV3-1 to TRBJ2-5; TRBD2 matches at 9 bases. The CDR3 is 15 amino acids. V was pared by 2 bases and J by 1 base, with 2 bases of the junction left unmatched. Germline values: CDR1 LGHDT, CDR2 YNNKEL (reference sequence). Here the CDR3 reads CASSQLSGGQETQYF. In nucleotides, the CDR3 is TGTGCCAGCAGCCAACTTAGCGGGGGCCAAGAGACCCAGTACTTC.

Comments on this clonotype: Because the CDR3 is missing its conserved closing phenylalanine or tryptophan, this is likely a read error. V usage is TRBV5-5 and J usage is TRBJ1-1, with 9 bases matching TRBD1. Germline-derived CDR1 and CDR2 are SGHKS and YYEKEE (reference sequence). This CDR3 region has 14 residues. The junction had 2 bases not matched to a gene; V was cut back by 4 bases and J by 1 base. CDR3 loop: CASSRGQGNTEAFS. The CDR3, as DNA: TGTGCCAGCAGCAGGGGACAGGGGAACACTGAAGCTTTCTCT.

There are many counts of this clonotype. The chain couples TRBV12-3 or TRBV12-4 to TRBJ2-5, with 7 bases lining up with TRBD2. V was pared by 6 bases and J by 2 bases, with 6 bases of the junction left unmatched. The CDR3 length is 14 residues. DNA of the CDR3: TGTGCCAGCAGCCCCAGACTAGCACAAGAGACCCAGTACTTC. Amino acid sequence: CASSPRLAQETQYF.

The chain links TRBV6-2 or TRBV6-3 to TRBJ2-7; D gene uncertain. This CDR3 has 16 amino acids. The germline V gene has CDR1 MNHEY and CDR2 SVGEGT. The V end was cut by 2 bases, the J end by 2 bases, with 16 bases between. The CDR3 loop reads CASSYEVGKSTYEQYF. CDR3 in DNA: TGTGCCAGCAGTTACGAGGTGGGGAAATCGACCTACGAGCAGTACTTC.

This clonotype was observed many times. The chain recombines TRBV28 with TRBJ2-7; possibly TRBD1 or TRBD2 for D (5 bases each). V was cut by 5 bases and J by 4 bases, with 15 bases left in between. Germline V gene data show CDR1 as MDHEN and CDR2 as SYDVKM. The CDR3 has 14 residues. The CDR3 sequence: CASSVPGGWYEQYF. The CDR3 coding sequence is TGTGCCAGCAGTGTCCCTGGGGGTTGGTACGAGCAGTACTTC.

This clonotype was recorded only once. It may be a read error: a sequence one base away is much more abundant. No conserved phenylalanine or tryptophan ends this CDR3, so it is likely a read error. The chain has TRBV18 and TRBJ1-5, with 11 bases lining up with TRBD1. This CDR3 comprises 15 residues. The V gene's germline CDR1 is KGHSH and CDR2 LQKENI. Trimming took 5 bases from V and 7 from J; bases not matched to a gene: 7. CDR3 loop: CASSSDRGQGQPQHV. Here the CDR3 DNA reads TGTGCCAGCTCATCGGACAGGGGGCAAGGACAGCCCCAGCATGTT.

In this sample, this clonotype turned up a few times. This rearrangement joins TRBV29-1 to TRBJ2-2, with D possibly matching TRBD1 (6 bases). The CDR3 has 15 amino acids. Germline V gene lookup returns CDR1 SQVTM and CDR2 ANQGSEA. V lost 7 bases and J 1 base, leaving 16 bases between the germline ends. The CDR3 DNA sequence: TGCAGCGCCACCCCCGGACAGTTGAACACCGGGGAGCTGTTTTTT. It is translated as CSATPGQLNTGELFF.

V is TRBV11-2 and J is TRBJ2-3; D is ambiguous. Trimming shortened V by 4 bases and J by 3 bases, and 11 bases separated the two germline ends. The CDR3 has 14 amino acids. The V gene's germline CDR1 is SGHAT and CDR2 FQNNGV. CDR3 nucleotide sequence: TGTGCCAGCAGCTCGATCGACTGGACAGATACGCAGTATTTT. This translates into CASSSIDWTDTQYF. Filled out from reference TRBV11-2 and TRBJ2-3, the complete variable domain reads EAGVAQSPRYKIIEKRQSVAFWCNPISGHATLYWYQQILGQGPKLLIQFQNNGVVDDSQLPKDRFSAERLKGVDSTLKIQPAKLEDSAVYLCASSSIDWTDTQYFGPGTRLTVL.

This clonotype was counted ten times or more. This chain joins TRBV7-9 and TRBJ2-7; 8 nucleotides match TRBD1. Germline V CDR1 and CDR2: SEHNR, FQNEAQ (reference sequence). This CDR3 has 14 residues. With V trimmed by 5 bases and J by 5 bases, 8 bases remained unmatched. CDR3 sequence reads: CASSTHRQGNEQYF. Here the CDR3 DNA reads TGTGCCAGCAGCACCCATCGACAGGGGAACGAGCAGTACTTC.

The rearrangement uses TRBV6-5 and TRBJ1-4, with a tentative D call TRBD1 (6 bases). The V gene lost 6 bases and the J gene lost 0 bases, with 17 bases spanning the gap. Per germline, CDR1 MNHEY and CDR2 SVGAGI. CDR3 length: 17 residues. Here the CDR3 DNA reads TGTGCCAGCAGAGGGGGGAGGACGGTCTCAACTAATGAAAAACTGTTTTTT. Protein product: CASRGGRTVSTNEKLFF.

CDR3 nucleotide sequence: TGTGCCAGCAGCCAAAAAGACAGCGTTCGCTACGAGCAGTACTTC. Protein product: CASSQKDSVRYEQYF. The chain joins TRBV3-1 to TRBJ2-7; D is possibly TRBD1 (5 bases). Looked up from germline, CDR1 is LGHDT and CDR2 is YNNKEL (reference sequence). The CDR3 extends over 15 amino acids. Trimming stripped 2 bases from V and 3 bases from J, with 14 bases between.

This clonotype was detected many times. One junction end disagrees with the germline gene, perhaps due to a read error. In DNA form, the CDR3 reads TGTGCCATCAGTGAAACCGGCGCTGAGAATTTT. It codes for CAISETGAENF. V and J are TRBV10-3 and TRBJ1-4; no firm D call. This CDR3 is built from 11 residues. The germline CDR1 and CDR2 sequences are ENHRY and SYGVKD.

The chain recombines TRBV28 with TRBJ1-6; tentatively, D is TRBD1 (5 bases). CDR1 and CDR2 (germline): MDHEN, SYDVKM. This CDR3 contains 16 residues. Trimming took 4 bases from V and 7 from J, leaving 17 bases between them. DNA of the CDR3: TGTGCCAGCAGTTCCCTAGGGGTGACCCCCAATTCACCCCTCCACTTT. Translation gives CASSSLGVTPNSPLHF. The variable domain in full, completed from reference TRBV28 and TRBJ1-6, reads DVKVTQSSRYLVKRTGEKVFLECVQDMDHENMFWYRQDPGLGLRLIYFSYDVKMKEKGDIPEGYSVSREKKERFSLILESASTNQTSMYLCASSSLGVTPNSPLHFGNGTRLTVT.

The sample holds a few counts of this clonotype. The chain recombines TRBV20-1 with TRBJ2-5, with 8 nucleotides matching TRBD1. The V gene end was trimmed by 3 bases and the J gene end by 2 bases; junction bases not matched to a gene: 11. This CDR3 is built from 16 residues. The germline V gene encodes CDR1 DFQATT and CDR2 SNEGSKA (reference sequence). The CDR3 sequence is CSASPLRTGHQETQYF. The DNA for the CDR3 is TGCAGTGCTAGTCCCCTTCGGACAGGGCATCAAGAGACCCAGTACTTC.